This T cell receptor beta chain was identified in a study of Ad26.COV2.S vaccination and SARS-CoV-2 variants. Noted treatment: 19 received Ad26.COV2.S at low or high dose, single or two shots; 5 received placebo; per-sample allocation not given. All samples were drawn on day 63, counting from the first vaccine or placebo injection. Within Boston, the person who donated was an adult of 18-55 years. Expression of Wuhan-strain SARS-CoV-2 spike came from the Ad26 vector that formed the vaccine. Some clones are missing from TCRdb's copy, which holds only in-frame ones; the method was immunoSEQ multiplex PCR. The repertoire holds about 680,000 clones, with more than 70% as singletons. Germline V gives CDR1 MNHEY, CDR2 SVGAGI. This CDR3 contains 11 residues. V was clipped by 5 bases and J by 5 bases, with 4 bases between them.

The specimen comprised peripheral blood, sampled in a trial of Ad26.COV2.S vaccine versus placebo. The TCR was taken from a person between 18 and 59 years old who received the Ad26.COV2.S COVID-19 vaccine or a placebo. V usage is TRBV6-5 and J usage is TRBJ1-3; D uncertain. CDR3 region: CASSSRNTIYF. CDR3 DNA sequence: TGTGCCAGCAGTAGTAGAAACACCATATATTTT.